What follows is one TCR beta chain and its context. TCRdb passed the RT-PCR reads through MiXCR, listing each CDR3 protein once. Altogether about 680,000 distinct CDR3 sequences are present, approximately 15% being singletons, with the ten largest covering about 3.9%. Looked up from germline, CDR1 is MNHNY and CDR2 is SVGAGI (reference sequence). V lost 7 bases to trimming and J lost 4 bases; unmatched junction nucleotides: 8. CDR3 length equals 15 residues. The rearrangement links TRBV6-6 to TRBJ2-2; TRBD2 agrees at 8 bases. The source is a female donor in good health, serving as a healthy control. The specimen sequenced was memory CD4+ T cells from blood. The CDR3 DNA reads as TGTGCCAGCACCGGGACTAGAGGAGGCACCGGGGAGCTGTTTTTT. It is translated as CASTGTRGGTGELFF.